This paragraph covers one T cell receptor (beta chain) sequence. These data originate in a study of cytomegalovirus exposure and HLA in healthy donors. The study ran its PCR with 60 Vbeta and 13 Jbeta primers. This table comes from immunoSEQ multiplex PCR, and its TCRdb copy is limited to in-frame clones, with some not included. The sample has roughly 130,000 clones, 65% to 80% seen once. CDR3 size: 15 residues. Germline V gene sequence: CDR1 MNHEY, CDR2 SMNVEV (reference sequence). The V end was cut by 4 bases, the J end by 1 base, with 14 bases between. The receptor was isolated from a male donor in good health and CMV-seropositive. The J gene is TRBJ2-7, the V gene TRBV27, with TRBD2 as a possible D gene (5 bases). Sequencing input: PBMCs. CDR3 sequence reads: CASSSFGEGSYEQYF. In DNA form, the CDR3 reads TGTGCCAGCAGTTCCTTCGGGGAAGGGTCCTACGAGCAGTACTTC.